Listed below are T cell receptor beta chains from one sample, sequenced in a study of T-cell reconstitution after alpha-beta-depleted transplantation in children. TCRdb reprocessed the PCR reads with MiXCR, giving one entry per CDR3 protein. The sample has around 400,000 distinct CDR3 sequences; about 11% are singletons. The starting material was PBMCs from the stem cell graft donor, obtained from the stem cell graft. These receptors all come from a human donor who donated a stem cell graft to a child with acute myeloid leukemia. CDR3s leave out the opening cysteine and the closing phenylalanine or tryptophan. Each record gives: D gene, clone size, V gene, CDR3 protein. A D gene is named only where the DNA matches it firmly. Part of the rows lack a size; the others show once, few, many or a class for expanded clones.

>NA|few|TRBV20-1
SARTRGGGNTEAF
>NA|few|TRBV7-6
ASSPLLAYNEQF
>TRBD2|NA|TRBV9
ASSVVAGGSNEQF
>NA|NA|TRBV5-1
ASSSRGRTNTGELF
>NA|once|TRBV15
ATSRVRQYNSPLH
>NA|many|TRBV12-3/TRBV12-4
ASSGKRAPPYNEQF
>NA|NA|TRBV3-1
ASSRGRAGAFETQY
>NA|NA|TRBV18
ASSPQDGPNQPQH
>TRBD2|NA|TRBV7-8
ASSLEGRGWIKAYNEQF
>TRBD1|once|TRBV30
AWSVIGTGAGNTEAF
>TRBD1|few|TRBV4-3
ASSQVTGPTSGANGLT
>NA|few|TRBV9
ASTPGGRVTGELF
>NA|NA|TRBV6-5
ASSYSGFGTQEKLF
>TRBD1|NA|TRBV2
ASSAGTDPLETQY
>TRBD2|NA|TRBV7-2
ASSHPGTSGYQETQY